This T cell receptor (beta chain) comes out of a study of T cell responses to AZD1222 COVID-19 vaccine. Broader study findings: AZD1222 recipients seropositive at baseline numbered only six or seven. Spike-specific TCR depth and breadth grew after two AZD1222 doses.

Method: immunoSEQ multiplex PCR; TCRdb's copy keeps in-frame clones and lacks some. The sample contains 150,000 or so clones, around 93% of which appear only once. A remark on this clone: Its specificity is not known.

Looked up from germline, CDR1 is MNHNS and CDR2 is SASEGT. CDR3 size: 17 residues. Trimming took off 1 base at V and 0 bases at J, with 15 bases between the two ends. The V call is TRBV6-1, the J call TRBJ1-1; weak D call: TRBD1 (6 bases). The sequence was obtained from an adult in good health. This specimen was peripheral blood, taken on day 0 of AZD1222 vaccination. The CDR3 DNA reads TGTGCCAGCAGTGAAGAGGGGGGGCGCTTGATGAACACTGAAGCTTTCTTT. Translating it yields CASSEEGGRLMNTEAFF.